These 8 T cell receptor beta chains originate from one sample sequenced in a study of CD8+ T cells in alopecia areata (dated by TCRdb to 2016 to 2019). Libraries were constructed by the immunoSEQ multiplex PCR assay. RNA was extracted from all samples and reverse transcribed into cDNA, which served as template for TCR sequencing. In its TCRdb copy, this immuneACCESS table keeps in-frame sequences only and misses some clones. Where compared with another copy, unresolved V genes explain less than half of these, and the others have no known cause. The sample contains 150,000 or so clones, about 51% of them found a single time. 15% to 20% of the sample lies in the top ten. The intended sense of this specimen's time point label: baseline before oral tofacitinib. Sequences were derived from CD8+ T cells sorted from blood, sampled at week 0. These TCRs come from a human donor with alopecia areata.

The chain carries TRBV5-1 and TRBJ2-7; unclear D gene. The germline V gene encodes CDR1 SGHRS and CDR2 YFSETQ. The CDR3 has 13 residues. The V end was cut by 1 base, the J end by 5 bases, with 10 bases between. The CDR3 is CASSLYSGDEQYF. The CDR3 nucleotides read TGCGCCAGCAGCTTGTATAGTGGGGACGAGCAGTACTTC.

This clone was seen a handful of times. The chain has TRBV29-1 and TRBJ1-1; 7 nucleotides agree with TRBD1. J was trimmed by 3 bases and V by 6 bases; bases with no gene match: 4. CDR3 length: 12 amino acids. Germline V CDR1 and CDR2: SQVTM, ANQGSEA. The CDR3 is CSVVTGDTEAFF. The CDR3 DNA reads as TGCAGCGTAGTAACAGGGGACACTGAAGCTTTCTTT. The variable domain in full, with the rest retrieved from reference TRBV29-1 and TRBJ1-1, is SAVISQKPSRDICQRGTSLTIQCQVDSQVTMMFWYRQQPGQSLTLIATANQGSEATYESGFVIDKFPISRPNLTFSTLTVSNMSPEDSSIYLCSVVTGDTEAFFGQGTRLTVV.

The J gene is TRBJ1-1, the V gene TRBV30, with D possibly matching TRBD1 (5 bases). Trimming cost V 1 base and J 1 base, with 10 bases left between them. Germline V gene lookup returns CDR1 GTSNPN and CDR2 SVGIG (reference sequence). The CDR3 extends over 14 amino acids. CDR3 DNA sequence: TGTGCCTGGAGTGAAGGACACTCGAACACTGAAGCTTTCTTT. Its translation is CAWSEGHSNTEAFF.

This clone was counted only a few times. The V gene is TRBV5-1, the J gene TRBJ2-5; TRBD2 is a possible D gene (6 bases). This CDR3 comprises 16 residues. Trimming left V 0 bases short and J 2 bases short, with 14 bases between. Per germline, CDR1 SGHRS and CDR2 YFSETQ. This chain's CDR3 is CASSLEPAGKQETQYF. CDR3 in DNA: TGCGCCAGCAGCTTGGAACCCGCGGGGAAACAAGAGACCCAGTACTTC.

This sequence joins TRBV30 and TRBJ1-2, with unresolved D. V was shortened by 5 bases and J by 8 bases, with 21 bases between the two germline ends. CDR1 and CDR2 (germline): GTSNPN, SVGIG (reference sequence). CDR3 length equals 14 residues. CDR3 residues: CAWENHPRSGGYTF. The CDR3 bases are TGTGCCTGGGAGAACCACCCACGGTCAGGAGGCTACACCTTC.

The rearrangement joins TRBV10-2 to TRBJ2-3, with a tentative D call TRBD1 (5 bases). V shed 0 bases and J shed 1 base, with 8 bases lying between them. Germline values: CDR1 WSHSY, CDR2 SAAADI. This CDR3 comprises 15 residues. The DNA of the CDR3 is TGCGCCAGCAGTGAGTCTGAAGGGGGCACAGATACGCAGTATTTT. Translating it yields CASSESEGGTDTQYF.

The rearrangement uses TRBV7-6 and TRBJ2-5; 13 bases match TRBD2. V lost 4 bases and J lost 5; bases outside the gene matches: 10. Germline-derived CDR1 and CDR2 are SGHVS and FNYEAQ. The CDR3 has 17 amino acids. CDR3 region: CASSSTTSGGVLETQYF. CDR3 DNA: TGTGCCAGCAGCTCAACCACTAGCGGGGGGGTCTTGGAGACCCAGTACTTC.

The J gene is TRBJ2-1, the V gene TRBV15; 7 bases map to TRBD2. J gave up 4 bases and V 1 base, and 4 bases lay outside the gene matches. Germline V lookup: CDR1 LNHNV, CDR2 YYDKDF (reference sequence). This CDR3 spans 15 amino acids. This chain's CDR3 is CATSRGGGGYNEQFF. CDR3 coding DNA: TGTGCCACCAGCAGAGGTGGCGGGGGATACAATGAGCAGTTCTTC.